This TCR beta chain was recorded in a study of T cells in Graves' hyperthyroidism and ophthalmopathy. V dropped 5 bases and J dropped 0; count of bases not matched to a gene: 7. Germline V gene sequence: CDR1 LNHDA, CDR2 SQIVND (reference sequence). The CDR3 loop spans 16 amino acids. The source material, RNA transcripts, was used to amplify TCR beta CDR3 regions. The HTBI primer set served for first-round RT-PCR of the TCR CDR3. Using its own MiXCR run on the multiplex PCR reads, TCRdb lists one record per CDR3 protein. The data hold hundreds of thousands of distinct CDR3 sequences, with more than 15% observed a single time. About this clonotype: The antigen is not known.

The authors deemed Graves' hyperthyroidism stable absent ophthalmopathy progression within 18 months. Study-wide points: Blood also held most thyroid clonotypes expanded beyond 0.001. Before onset, by a median of around six months, the model predicted ophthalmopathy.

This TCR was sampled from a woman younger than 30 with Graves' hyperthyroidism. Sequencing input: blood. This sequence joins TRBV19 and TRBJ1-3; 7 positions match TRBD1. CDR3: CASSAGTENSGNTIYF. The CDR3 region has the DNA TGTGCCAGTAGTGCCGGGACAGAAAACTCTGGAAACACCATATATTTT. Drawing the rest from reference TRBV19 and TRBJ1-3, the complete variable domain is DGGITQSPKYLFRKEGQNVTLSCEQNLNHDAMYWYRQDPGQGLRLIYYSQIVNDFQKGDIAEGYSVSREKKESFPLTVTSAQKNPTAFYLCASSAGTENSGNTIYFGEGSWLTVV.